The 8 T cell receptor beta chains below were found in one sample sequenced in a study of T cell clonality in common variable immunodeficiency. The data were produced by immunoSEQ multiplex PCR, yet TCRdb's version contains in-frame clones alone and is incomplete. The sample counts about 34,000 clones, none seen once; the ten largest own 2.5% to 3%. Specimen: peripheral blood mononuclear cells. The receptors stem from a person between 18 and 70 years old in good health.

As concerns this clone: The read falls 3 residues short of the CDR3 end, and the missing part is taken from the germline J gene. The chain couples TRBV20-1 to TRBJ1-5; TRBD1 agrees at 12 bases. The germline V gene encodes CDR1 DFQATT and CDR2 SNEGSKA (reference sequence). V dropped 2 bases and J dropped 3; count of bases not matched to a gene: 5. This CDR3 has 16 amino acids. The CDR3 DNA, read in part, is TGCAGTGCTAGACCGGGACAGGGGGCACTCAATCAGCCC. It yields the protein CSARPGQGALNQP. The entire CDR3 sequence reads CSARPGQGALNQPQHF.

This clone occurred many times. The read comes to an end 3 residues before the CDR3 does, leaving the germline J gene to fill in the end. The genes are TRBV20-1 and TRBJ1-5, with unresolved D. Germline CDR1 DFQATT, CDR2 SNEGSKA (reference sequence). CDR3 length equals 14 residues. The V end was cut by 3 bases, the J end by 2 bases, with 11 bases between. The CDR3 bases that were read are TGCAGTGCTAGTTACTCGTCGGGCAATCAGCCC. Amino acid sequence: CSASYSSGNQP. The whole CDR3 sequence reads CSASYSSGNQPQHF.

Many counts were recorded for this clone. The CDR3 region is CASSYASGRAGEQFF. CDR3 bases read: TGTGCCAGCAGTTACGCTAGCGGGAGGGCCGGTGAG. The genes are TRBV6-2 or TRBV6-3 and TRBJ2-1; 12 nucleotides line up with TRBD2. From the germline J gene comes the end of the CDR3, since the read stops 3 residues before it. Losses at the gene ends were 2 bases for V and 9 bases for J; bases not matched to a gene: 5. This CDR3 contains 15 residues. CDR1 MNHEY and CDR2 SVGEGT come from the germline V gene.

This clone was found many times. The observed sequence ends 3 residues before the CDR3 terminus, with the missing tail filled in from the germline J gene. The rearrangement uses TRBV20-1 and TRBJ2-5, with a weak D call TRBD2 (7 bases). This CDR3 region has 15 residues. Trimming stripped 0 bases from V and 5 bases from J, with 16 bases between. Germline assignment: CDR1 DFQATT and CDR2 SNEGSKA (reference sequence). This CDR3 is CSARDRGRGAETQYF. The CDR3 DNA, read in part, is TGCAGTGCTAGAGATCGCGGTCGGGGGGCCGAGACC.

This clone was detected many times. With the read ending 3 residues before the CDR3 end, the germline J gene is used to fill in that end. The chain joins TRBV4-2 to TRBJ2-1, with 9 bases that match TRBD2. The CDR3 contains 15 residues. Germline assignment: CDR1 LGHNA and CDR2 YNFKEQ. Losses at the gene ends were 4 bases for V and 7 bases for J; bases not matched to a gene: 8. The CDR3 sequence: CASSPASGAMNEQFF. Incomplete CDR3 DNA: TGTGCCAGCAGCCCAGCTAGCGGGGCGATGAATGAG.

This clone was counted ten times or more. CDR3 bases read: TGTGCCAGCAGCTCCACAACTAGTTCCGGGGAG. It yields the protein CASSSTTSSGE. The CDR3 as a whole reads CASSSTTSSGELFF. The rearrangement uses TRBV13 and TRBJ2-2; possibly TRBD2 for D (5 bases). The read terminates 3 residues before the CDR3 end, so the remaining end is supplied by the germline J gene. Trimming shortened V by 4 bases and J by 6 bases, and 12 bases separated the two germline ends. The V gene's germline CDR1 is PRHDT and CDR2 FYEKMQ (reference sequence). This CDR3 is 14 amino acids long. Full variable domain (missing parts from reference TRBV13 and TRBJ2-2): AAGVIQSPRHLIKEKRETATLKCYPIPRHDTVYWYQQGPGQDPQFLISFYEKMQSDKGSIPDRFSAQQFSDYHSELNMSSLELGDSALYFCASSSTTSSGELFFGEGSRLTVL.

This clone was detected many times. The CDR3 extends 3 residues past the end of the read, so its final part is completed from the germline J gene. The chain employs TRBV2 and TRBJ2-1; 8 bases align to TRBD1. V lost 1 base and J lost 4; bases outside the gene matches: 6. This CDR3 contains 16 residues. The germline CDR1 and CDR2 sequences are SNHLY and FYNNEI. Incomplete CDR3 DNA: TGTGCCAGCAGTGAAGGGACAGGGAGTCGTTACAATGAG. It codes for CASSEGTGSRYNE. The full CDR3 sequence reads CASSEGTGSRYNEQFF.

This clone was seen ten or more times. Read coverage stops 3 residues before the CDR3 terminus; the germline J gene supplies the remainder. V and J are TRBV7-2 and TRBJ1-3; D unresolved. In germline, CDR1 is SGHTA, CDR2 FQGNSA. Trimming pared 5 bases from V and 5 bases from J, leaving 7 bases between. The CDR3 contains 12 residues. CDR3 sequence reads: CASSQQRNTIYF. CDR3 DNA (partial): TGTGCCAGCAGCCAACAGCGAAACACC. Filled out from reference TRBV7-2 and TRBJ1-3, the complete variable domain reads GAGVSQSPSNKVTEKGKDVELRCDPISGHTALYWYRQSLGQGLEFLIYFQGNSAPDKSGLPSDRFSAERTGGSVSTLTIQRTQQEDSAVYLCASSQQRNTIYFGEGSWLTVV.